Presented here are 2 T cell receptor beta chains from one specimen sequenced in a study of blood T cell repertoires in COVID-19. Sequencing was performed with immunoSEQ multiplex PCR; in TCRdb, only in-frame clones are kept and a portion is missing. This table holds roughly 400,000 clones, roughly 86% found once. The sample comprised PBMCs or T cells enriched from blood (not recorded which). The receptor source for this set is a woman aged 40 to 55 with acute COVID-19.

The rearrangement uses TRBV30 and TRBJ1-1; tentative D call: TRBD1 (5 bases). Per germline, CDR1 GTSNPN and CDR2 SVGIG (reference sequence). Trimming removed 6 bases at V and 0 bases at J, with 11 bases between. This CDR3 has 13 amino acids. The CDR3 is CACIRQMNTEAFF. CDR3 nucleotides: TGTGCCTGTATACGACAGATGAACACTGAAGCTTTCTTT.

This chain connects TRBV18 to TRBJ2-3, with D perhaps TRBD2 (6 bases). Germline V CDR1 and CDR2: KGHSH, LQKENI. The CDR3 totals 15 residues. V dropped 0 bases and J dropped 2 bases, with 9 bases sitting between them. The CDR3 DNA reads TGTGCCAGCTCACCACCGCGGGGATTCACAGATACGCAGTATTTT. This sequence encodes CASSPPRGFTDTQYF.